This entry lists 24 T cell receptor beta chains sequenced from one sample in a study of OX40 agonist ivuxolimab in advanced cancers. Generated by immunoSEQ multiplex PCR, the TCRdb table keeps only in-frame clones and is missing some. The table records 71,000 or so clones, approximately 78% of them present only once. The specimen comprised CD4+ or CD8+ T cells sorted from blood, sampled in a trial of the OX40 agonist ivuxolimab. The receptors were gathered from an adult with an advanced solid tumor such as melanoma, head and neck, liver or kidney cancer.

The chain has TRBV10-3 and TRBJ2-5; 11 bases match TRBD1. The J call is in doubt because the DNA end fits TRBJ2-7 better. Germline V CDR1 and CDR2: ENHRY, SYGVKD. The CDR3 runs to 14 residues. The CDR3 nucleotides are TGTGCCACCCGAGGGGGACAGGGGGCCTACGAGCAGTACTTC. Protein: CATRGGQGAYEQYF.

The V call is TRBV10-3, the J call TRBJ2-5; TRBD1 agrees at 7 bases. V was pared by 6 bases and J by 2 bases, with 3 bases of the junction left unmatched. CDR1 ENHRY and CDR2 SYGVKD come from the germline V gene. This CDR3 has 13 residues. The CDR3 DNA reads TGTGCCATCAGACCGACAGGGCAAGAGACCCAGTACTTC. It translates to CAIRPTGQETQYF.

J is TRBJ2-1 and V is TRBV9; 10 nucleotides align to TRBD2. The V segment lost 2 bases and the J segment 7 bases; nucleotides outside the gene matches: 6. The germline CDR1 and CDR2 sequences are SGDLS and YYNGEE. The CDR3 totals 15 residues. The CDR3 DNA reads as TGTGCCAGCAGCGTTGCAGCGGGAGGGTGGAATGAGCAGTTCTTC. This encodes CASSVAAGGWNEQFF.

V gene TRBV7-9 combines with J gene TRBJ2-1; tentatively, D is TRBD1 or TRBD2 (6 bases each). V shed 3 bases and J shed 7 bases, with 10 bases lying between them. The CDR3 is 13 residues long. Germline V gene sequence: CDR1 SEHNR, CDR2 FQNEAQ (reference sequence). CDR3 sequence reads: CASSLGGGNEQFF. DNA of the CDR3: TGTGCCAGCAGCTTGGGGGGCGGGAATGAGCAGTTCTTC.

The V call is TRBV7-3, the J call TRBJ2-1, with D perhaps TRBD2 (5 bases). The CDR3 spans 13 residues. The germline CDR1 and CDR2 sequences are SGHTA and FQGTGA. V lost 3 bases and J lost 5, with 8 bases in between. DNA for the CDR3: TGTGCCAGCAGCTTTGGAGGAAACAATGAGCAGTTCTTC. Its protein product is CASSFGGNNEQFF.

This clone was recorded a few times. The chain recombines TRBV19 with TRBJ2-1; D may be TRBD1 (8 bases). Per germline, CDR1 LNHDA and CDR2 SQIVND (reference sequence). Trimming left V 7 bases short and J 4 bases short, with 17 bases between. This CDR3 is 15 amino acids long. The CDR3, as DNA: TGTGCCAGTAAAACAACAGGGGGGGGTTACAATGAGCAGTTCTTC. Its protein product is CASKTTGGGYNEQFF.

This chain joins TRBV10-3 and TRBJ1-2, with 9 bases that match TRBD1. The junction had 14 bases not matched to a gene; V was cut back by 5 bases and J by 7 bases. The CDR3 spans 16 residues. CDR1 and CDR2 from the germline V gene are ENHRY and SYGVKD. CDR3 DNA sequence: TGTGCCATCAGTCCGGGACAGGGTGCCTCGGTCGGTGGCTACACCTTC. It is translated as CAISPGQGASVGGYTF.

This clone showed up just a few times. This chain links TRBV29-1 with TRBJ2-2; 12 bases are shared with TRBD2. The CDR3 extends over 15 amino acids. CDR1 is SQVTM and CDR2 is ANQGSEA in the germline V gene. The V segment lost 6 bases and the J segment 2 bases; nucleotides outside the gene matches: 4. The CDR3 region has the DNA TGCAGCGTGGTACTAGCGGGGGGTAACACCGGGGAGCTGTTTTTT. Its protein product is CSVVLAGGNTGELFF.

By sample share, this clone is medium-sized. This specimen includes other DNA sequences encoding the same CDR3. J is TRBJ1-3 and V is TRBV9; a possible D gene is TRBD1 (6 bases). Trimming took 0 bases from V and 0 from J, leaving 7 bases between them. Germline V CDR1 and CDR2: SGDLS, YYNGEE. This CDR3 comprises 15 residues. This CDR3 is CASSVGRGSGNTIYF. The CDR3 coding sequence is TGTGCCAGCAGCGTAGGCAGGGGCTCTGGAAACACCATATATTTT.

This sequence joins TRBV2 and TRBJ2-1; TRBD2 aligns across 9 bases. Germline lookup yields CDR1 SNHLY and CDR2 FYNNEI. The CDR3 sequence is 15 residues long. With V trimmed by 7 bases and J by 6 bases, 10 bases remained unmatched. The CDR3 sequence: CASTPPGLAPNEQFF. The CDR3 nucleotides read TGTGCCAGCACCCCTCCGGGACTAGCCCCCAATGAGCAGTTCTTC. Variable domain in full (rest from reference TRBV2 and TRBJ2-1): EPEVTQTPSHQVTQMGQEVILRCVPISNHLYFYWYRQILGQKVEFLVSFYNNEISEKSEIFDDQFSVERPDGSNFTLKIRSTKLEDSAMYFCASTPPGLAPNEQFFGPGTRLTVL.

The CDR3 DNA reads TGCAGCGTCAAAGGGAGGGCGGGAGCCAATCTGGTTTCGGACGAGCAGTACTTC. Translating it yields CSVKGRAGANLVSDEQYF. The chain employs TRBV29-1 and TRBJ2-7; TRBD2 matches at 7 bases. The CDR3 is 18 amino acids. V lost 6 bases to trimming and J lost 5 bases; unmatched junction nucleotides: 25. CDR1 is SQVTM and CDR2 is ANQGSEA in the germline V gene.

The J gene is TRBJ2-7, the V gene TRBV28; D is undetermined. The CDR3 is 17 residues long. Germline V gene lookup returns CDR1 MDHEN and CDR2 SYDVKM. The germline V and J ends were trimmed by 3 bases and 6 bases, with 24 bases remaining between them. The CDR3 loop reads CASSFRPVLQRSGEQYF. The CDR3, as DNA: TGTGCCAGCAGTTTTCGCCCCGTCCTGCAACGGTCCGGCGAGCAGTACTTC.

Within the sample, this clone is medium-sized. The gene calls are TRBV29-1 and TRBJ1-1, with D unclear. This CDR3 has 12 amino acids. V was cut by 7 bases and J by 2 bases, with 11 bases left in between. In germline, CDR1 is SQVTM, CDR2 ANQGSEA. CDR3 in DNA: TGCAGCGCCACGAGGGTCAACACTGAAGCTTTCTTT. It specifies CSATRVNTEAFF. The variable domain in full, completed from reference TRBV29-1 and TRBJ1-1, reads SAVISQKPSRDICQRGTSLTIQCQVDSQVTMMFWYRQQPGQSLTLIATANQGSEATYESGFVIDKFPISRPNLTFSTLTVSNMSPEDSSIYLCSATRVNTEAFFGQGTRLTVV.

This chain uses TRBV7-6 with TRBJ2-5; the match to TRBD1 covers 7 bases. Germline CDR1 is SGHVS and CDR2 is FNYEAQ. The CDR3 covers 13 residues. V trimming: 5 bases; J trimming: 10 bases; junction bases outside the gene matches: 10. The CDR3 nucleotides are TGTGCCAGCAGCACCAGACAGGGTTCGGACCAGTACTTC. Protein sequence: CASSTRQGSDQYF.

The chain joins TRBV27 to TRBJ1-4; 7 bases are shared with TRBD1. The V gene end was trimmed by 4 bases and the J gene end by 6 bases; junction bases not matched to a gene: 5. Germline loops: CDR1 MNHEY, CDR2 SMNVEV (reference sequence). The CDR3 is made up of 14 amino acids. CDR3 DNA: TGTGCCAGCAGTTCCGTAGGGACAGATGAAAAACTGTTTTTT. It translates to CASSSVGTDEKLFF.

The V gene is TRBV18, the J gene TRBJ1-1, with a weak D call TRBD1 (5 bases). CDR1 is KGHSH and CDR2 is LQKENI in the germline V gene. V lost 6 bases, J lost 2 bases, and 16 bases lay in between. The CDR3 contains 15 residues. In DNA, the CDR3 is TGTGCCAGCTCCTTCCGGAGGGGATTTAACACTGAAGCTTTCTTT. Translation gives CASSFRRGFNTEAFF.

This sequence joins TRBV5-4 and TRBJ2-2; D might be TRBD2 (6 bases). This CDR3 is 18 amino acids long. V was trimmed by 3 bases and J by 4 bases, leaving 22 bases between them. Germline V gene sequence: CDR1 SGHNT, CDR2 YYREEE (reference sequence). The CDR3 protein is CASSSRLGAPSGTGELFF. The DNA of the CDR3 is TGTGCCAGCAGCTCCCGACTAGGGGCCCCCTCGGGCACCGGGGAGCTGTTTTTT. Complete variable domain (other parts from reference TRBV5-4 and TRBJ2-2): ETGVTQSPTHLIKTRGQQVTLRCSSQSGHNTVSWYQQALGQGPQFIFQYYREEENGRGNFPPRFSGLQFPNYSSELNVNALELDDSALYLCASSSRLGAPSGTGELFFGEGSRLTVL.

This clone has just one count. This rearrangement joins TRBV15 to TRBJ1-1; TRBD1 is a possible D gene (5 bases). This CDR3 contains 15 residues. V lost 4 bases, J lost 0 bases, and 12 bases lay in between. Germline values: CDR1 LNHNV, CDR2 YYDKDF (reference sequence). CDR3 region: CATSMGLTMNTEAFF. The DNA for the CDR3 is TGTGCCACCAGCATGGGACTGACCATGAACACTGAAGCTTTCTTT.

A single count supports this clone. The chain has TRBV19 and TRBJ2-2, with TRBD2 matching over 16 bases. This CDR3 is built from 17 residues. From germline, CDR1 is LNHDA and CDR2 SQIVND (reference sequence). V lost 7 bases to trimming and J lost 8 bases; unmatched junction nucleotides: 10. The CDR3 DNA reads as TGTGCCAGTACCTTGGGACTAGCGGGAGGGCCGGAAGGGGAGCTGTTTTTT. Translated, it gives CASTLGLAGGPEGELFF.

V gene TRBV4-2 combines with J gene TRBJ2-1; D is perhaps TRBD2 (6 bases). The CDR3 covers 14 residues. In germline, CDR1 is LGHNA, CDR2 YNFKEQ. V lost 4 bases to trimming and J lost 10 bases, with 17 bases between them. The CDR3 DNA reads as TGTGCCAGCAGCCTAACCGGGACTCCGCGGGAGCAGTTCTTC. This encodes CASSLTGTPREQFF.

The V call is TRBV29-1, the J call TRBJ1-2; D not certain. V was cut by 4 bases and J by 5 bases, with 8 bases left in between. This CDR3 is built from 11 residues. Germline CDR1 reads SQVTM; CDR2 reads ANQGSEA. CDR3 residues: CSVGDKYGYTF. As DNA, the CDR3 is TGCAGCGTTGGGGATAAGTATGGCTACACCTTC.

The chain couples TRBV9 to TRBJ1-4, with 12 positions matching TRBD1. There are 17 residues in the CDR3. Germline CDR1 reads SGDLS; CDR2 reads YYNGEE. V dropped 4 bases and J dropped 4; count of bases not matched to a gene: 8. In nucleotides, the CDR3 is TGTGCCAGCAGCAAGGGACAGGGGGCGCGAAGTAATGAAAAACTGTTTTTT. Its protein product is CASSKGQGARSNEKLFF.

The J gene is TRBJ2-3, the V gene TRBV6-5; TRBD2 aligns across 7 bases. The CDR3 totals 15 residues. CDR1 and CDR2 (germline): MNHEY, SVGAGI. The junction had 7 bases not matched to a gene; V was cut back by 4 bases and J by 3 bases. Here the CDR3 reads CASSLAGVDTDTQYF. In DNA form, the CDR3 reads TGTGCCAGCAGTTTGGCGGGAGTAGATACAGATACGCAGTATTTT.

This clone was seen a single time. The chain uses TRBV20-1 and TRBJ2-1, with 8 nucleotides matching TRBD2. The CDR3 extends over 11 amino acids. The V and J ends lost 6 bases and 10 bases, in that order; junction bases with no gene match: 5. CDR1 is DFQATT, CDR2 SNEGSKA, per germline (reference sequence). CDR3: CSAIRLAEQFF. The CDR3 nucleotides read TGCAGTGCCATAAGACTAGCGGAGCAGTTCTTC.